Shown below are 17 T cell receptor beta chains from a single sample sequenced in a study of PD-1 blockade in classical Hodgkin lymphoma. After autologous stem cell transplantation all patients relapsed, and prior brentuximab vedotin exposure differed between cohorts. Profiled with immunoSEQ multiplex PCR; TCRdb holds only in-frame clones, not every one. The data contain roughly 4,700 clones, around 61% of them singletons. This sample comprised peripheral blood mononuclear cells (PBMCs), obtained before the second cycle of nivolumab. The receptors derive from a human donor with classical Hodgkin lymphoma.

V usage is TRBV9 and J usage is TRBJ1-5; D is undetermined. CDR3 length: 14 amino acids. In germline, CDR1 is SGDLS, CDR2 YYNGEE. Deletions cut 5 bases from V and 0 bases from J, with 9 bases between. The CDR3 region is CASSEYDSNQPQHF. The DNA of the CDR3 is TGTGCCAGCAGTGAGTATGATAGCAATCAGCCCCAGCATTTT. Complete variable domain (other parts from reference TRBV9 and TRBJ1-5): DSGVTQTPKHLITATGQRVTLRCSPRSGDLSVYWYQQSLDQGLQFLIQYYNGEERAKGNILERFSAQQFPDLHSELNLSSLELGDSALYFCASSEYDSNQPQHFGDGTRLSIL.

V is TRBV6-5 and J is TRBJ1-2; D ambiguous. The germline gives CDR1 MNHEY, CDR2 SVGAGI. V was trimmed by 6 bases and J by 8 bases, leaving 22 bases between them. CDR3 length: 15 residues. The CDR3 sequence is CASSPEQAVFYGYTF. DNA for the CDR3: TGTGCCAGCAGCCCCGAGCAGGCCGTTTTTTACGGCTACACCTTC.

This clone is classed as medium-sized. The chain is built from TRBV28 and TRBJ2-1; maybe TRBD2 (6 bases). Trimming removed 6 bases from V and 5 bases from J, with 20 bases in between. The CDR3 extends over 16 amino acids. Germline CDR1 reads MDHEN; CDR2 reads SYDVKM. The CDR3 DNA follows: TGTGCCAGCAGCCCAAACACGGGGGAAAAAAACAATGAGCAGTTCTTC. Its protein is CASSPNTGEKNNEQFF.

A few counts support this clone. The J gene is TRBJ2-7, the V gene TRBV27; unclear D gene. Germline V gives CDR1 MNHEY, CDR2 SMNVEV (reference sequence). There are 13 residues in the CDR3. V was cut by 2 bases and J by 6 bases, with 11 bases left in between. DNA of the CDR3: TGTGCCAGCAGTTTAATGTCTCCAGCCGAGCAGTACTTC. Translated, it gives CASSLMSPAEQYF.

This clone appeared a few times. V is TRBV7-9 and J is TRBJ2-1; D gene uncertain. V was cut by 5 bases and J by 8 bases, with 13 bases left in between. CDR3 size: 13 residues. Germline V gene lookup returns CDR1 SEHNR and CDR2 FQNEAQ (reference sequence). CDR3 residues: CASSQENWHEQFF. In DNA form, the CDR3 reads TGTGCCAGCAGCCAGGAAAATTGGCATGAGCAGTTCTTC.

This clone has only a few counts. The CDR3 loop reads CASSFLSGGGEQFF. The CDR3 nucleotides read TGTGCCAGCAGTTTCCTTTCAGGGGGGGGTGAGCAGTTCTTC. The V call is TRBV28, the J call TRBJ2-1; either TRBD1 or TRBD2 may supply D (7 bases each). The germline CDR1 and CDR2 sequences are MDHEN and SYDVKM. The CDR3 has 14 amino acids. V was shortened by 3 bases and J by 9 bases, with 15 bases between the two germline ends.

V gene TRBV30 combines with J gene TRBJ2-1; maybe TRBD2 (6 bases). V lost 0 bases, J lost 3 bases, and 12 bases lay in between. CDR1 is GTSNPN, CDR2 SVGIG, per germline (reference sequence). This CDR3 spans 15 amino acids. The CDR3 DNA is TGTGCCTGGAGTGTACCCGGGAGTGTCTACAATGAGCAGTTCTTC. Protein product: CAWSVPGSVYNEQFF.

This clone has more than one count but fewer than ten. V usage is TRBV7-9 and J usage is TRBJ2-3; no definite D call. There are 11 residues in the CDR3. V lost 5 bases and J lost 6, with 6 bases in between. Germline values: CDR1 SEHNR, CDR2 FQNEAQ (reference sequence). CDR3 sequence: CASSGLDTQYF. In DNA form, the CDR3 reads TGTGCCAGCAGCGGCCTTGATACGCAGTATTTT.

J is TRBJ2-1 and V is TRBV6-1; no firm D call. V was cut by 8 bases and J by 10 bases, with 6 bases left in between. There are 9 residues in the CDR3. The germline gives CDR1 MNHNS, CDR2 SASEGT. The CDR3 DNA reads as TGTGCCAGCGGGCTGGAGCAGTTCTTC. Amino acids: CASGLEQFF.

This chain connects TRBV5-1 to TRBJ2-4; 9 positions match TRBD2. V lost 0 bases and J lost 6; bases outside the gene matches: 4. CDR1 and CDR2 from the germline V gene are SGHRS and YFSETQ. The CDR3 has 15 residues. The CDR3 coding sequence is TGCGCCAGCAGCTTGGATAGCGGGAGTCGAAACATTCAGTACTTC. Protein product: CASSLDSGSRNIQYF.

In this sample, this clone turned up a few times. The chain joins TRBV7-9 to TRBJ2-7, with unresolved D. The CDR3 runs to 13 residues. In germline, CDR1 is SEHNR, CDR2 FQNEAQ (reference sequence). Trimming removed 3 bases from V and 0 bases from J, with 6 bases in between. The CDR3 sequence: CASSLDGSYEQYF. The DNA for the CDR3 is TGTGCCAGCAGCTTGGACGGCTCCTACGAGCAGTACTTC.

The chain joins TRBV25-1 to TRBJ1-6; D ambiguous. V lost 7 bases and J lost 9, with 13 bases in between. Germline V gene data show CDR1 as MGHDK and CDR2 as SYGVNS. The CDR3 has 13 residues. The CDR3 is CASTGETFSPLHF. The DNA for the CDR3 is TGTGCCAGCACGGGAGAAACTTTTTCACCCCTCCACTTT.

The gene calls are TRBV7-6 and TRBJ2-3, with D perhaps TRBD2 (6 bases). V lost 1 base to trimming and J lost 1 base, with 9 bases between them. This CDR3 has 15 residues. Looked up from germline, CDR1 is SGHVS and CDR2 is FNYEAQ. As DNA, the CDR3 is TGTGCCAGCAGCTTAGAATGGGGGGGCACAGATACGCAGTATTTT. Protein product: CASSLEWGGTDTQYF.

This clone was seen more than once but under ten times. The gene calls are TRBV7-2 and TRBJ2-6, with 12 bases identical to TRBD2. Germline trimming cut 4 bases from V and 3 bases from J; bases unmatched to any gene: 7. The length of the CDR3 is 18 residues. The germline V gene has CDR1 SGHTA and CDR2 FQGNSA. CDR3 sequence: CASSSSGGAYLGANVLTF. DNA of the CDR3: TGTGCCAGCAGCTCTAGCGGGGGGGCCTATCTTGGGGCCAACGTCCTGACTTTC.

This clone was detected only a few times. The J gene is TRBJ2-5, the V gene TRBV7-8; a weak D match, TRBD2 (5 bases). Trimming removed 1 base at V and 5 bases at J, with 14 bases between. CDR3 length: 15 amino acids. Germline assignment: CDR1 SGHVS and CDR2 FQNEAQ. The CDR3 loop is CASSLGWGTGETQYF. The CDR3 DNA reads as TGTGCCAGCAGCTTAGGTTGGGGTACGGGGGAGACCCAGTACTTC.

The chain employs TRBV7-9 and TRBJ2-3, with TRBD1 identical over 10 bases. Per germline, CDR1 SEHNR and CDR2 FQNEAQ (reference sequence). The CDR3 covers 17 residues. The ends lost 5 bases at V and 2 bases at J; junction bases unmatched: 10. The CDR3 DNA follows: TGTGCCAGCAGCGCCCCTAGGACAGGGGGTACCACAGATACGCAGTATTTT. This sequence encodes CASSAPRTGGTTDTQYF.

This clone was detected only a few times. The chain links TRBV6-7 to TRBJ2-2; 12 positions match TRBD2. TRBV6-7 is noted as an ORF with a role that remains uncertain. Trimming at V came to 5 bases and at J to 0 bases, leaving 7 bases not matched to a gene. The CDR3 is 18 amino acids. The CDR3, as DNA: TGTGCCAGCAGTGAAGCACTAGCGGGAGGCGCGAACACCGGGGAGCTGTTTTTT. It encodes CASSEALAGGANTGELFF.